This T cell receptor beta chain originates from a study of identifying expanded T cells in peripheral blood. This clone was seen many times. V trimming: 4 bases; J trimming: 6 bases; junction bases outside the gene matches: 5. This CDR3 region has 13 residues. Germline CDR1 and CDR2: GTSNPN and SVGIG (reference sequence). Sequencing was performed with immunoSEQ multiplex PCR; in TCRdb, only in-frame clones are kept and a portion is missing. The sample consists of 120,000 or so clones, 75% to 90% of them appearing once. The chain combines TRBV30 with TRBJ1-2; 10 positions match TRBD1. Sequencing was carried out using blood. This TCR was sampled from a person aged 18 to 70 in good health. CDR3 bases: TGTGCCTGGAACCGTGGGACAGGGGATGGCTACACCTTC. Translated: CAWNRGTGDGYTF.